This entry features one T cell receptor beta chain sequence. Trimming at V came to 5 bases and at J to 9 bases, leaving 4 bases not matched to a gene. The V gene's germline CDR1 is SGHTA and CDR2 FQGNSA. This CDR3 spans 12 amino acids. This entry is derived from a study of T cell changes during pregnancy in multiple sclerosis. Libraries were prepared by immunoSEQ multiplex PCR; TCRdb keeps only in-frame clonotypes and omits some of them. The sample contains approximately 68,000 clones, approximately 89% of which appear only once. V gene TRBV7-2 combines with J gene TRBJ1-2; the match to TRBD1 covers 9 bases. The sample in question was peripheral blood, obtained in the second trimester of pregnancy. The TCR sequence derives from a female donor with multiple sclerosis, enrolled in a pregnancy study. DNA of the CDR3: TGTGCCAGCAGCCCGGACAGGGGAAGCTACACCTTC. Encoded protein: CASSPDRGSYTF.